The source of this T cell receptor (beta chain) is a study of T cell responses to AZD1222 COVID-19 vaccine. The study's findings and limits: Just a handful of people given AZD1222 tested seropositive at baseline. Spike-specific TCR breadth and depth grew following two AZD1222 doses. White British ancestry dominated among donors, who included more females, and clonal diversity was possibly underestimated.

Remarks on this clone: The antigen is unknown.

V lost 6 bases to trimming and J lost 1 base; unmatched junction nucleotides: 1. The CDR3 loop spans 15 amino acids. CDR1 is SNHLY, CDR2 FYNNEI, per germline. Here immunoSEQ multiplex PCR was the method, and the copy in TCRdb shows in-frame clones only, minus some. The sample shows 65,000 to 80,000 clones, about 90% of them seen only once. The V gene is TRBV2, the J gene TRBJ2-3; 13 bases line up with TRBD2. The material was peripheral blood, obtained on day 0 of AZD1222 vaccination. This TCR came from an adult in good health. The CDR3 here is CASRGTSGGTDTQYF. The CDR3 nucleotides are TGTGCCAGCAGGGGGACTAGCGGGGGCACAGATACGCAGTATTTT.